Listed below are T cell receptor beta chains from one sample, sequenced in a study of cytomegalovirus exposure and HLA in healthy donors. Here immunoSEQ multiplex PCR was the method, and the copy in TCRdb shows in-frame clones only, minus some. The sample consists of around 150,000 clones, around 80% of them appearing once. Sequencing used PBMCs. The receptors come from a male donor in good health and CMV-seropositive. Both conserved end residues are part of each CDR3. The D gene is left open where the match is weak. Clone size is given for some rows only: seen once, a few or many times, or a class if the clone is expanded.

D,V,J,size,DNA,CDR3
-,TRBV7-9,TRBJ1-5,-,TGTGCCAGCAGCTTAGCCGGGAGCAATCAGCCCCAGCATTTT,CASSLAGSNQPQHF
TRBD2,TRBV5-8,TRBJ2-1,-,TGTGCCAGCAGCTTGGGACTAGCGGGACTGAGTAACAATGAGCAGTTCTTC,CASSLGLAGLSNNEQFF
-,TRBV9,TRBJ1-3,-,TGTGCCAGCAGCGCCCCGACGGGTACCTCTGGAAACACCATATATTTT,CASSAPTGTSGNTIYF
TRBD2,TRBV30,TRBJ2-5,-,TGTGCCTGGAGTCCAGCGGGGGCAGAAGAGACCCAGTACTTC,CAWSPAGAEETQYF
-,TRBV7-2,TRBJ1-1,-,TGTGCCAGCAGCTTAGGTTGGGGAGCTAACACTGAAGCTTTCTTT,CASSLGWGANTEAFF
-,TRBV18,TRBJ2-7,-,TGTGCCAGCTCACCACCGGGGGGCTACGAGCAGTACTTC,CASSPPGGYEQYF
TRBD1,TRBV7-2,TRBJ1-2,-,TGTGCCAGCAGCTTACGGCTGACCGGGACAGGGAGCCATGGCTACACCTTC,CASSLRLTGTGSHGYTF
-,TRBV4-3,TRBJ1-2,-,TGCGCCAGCAGCCAAGACGGGGGGGTTGGCTACACCTTC,CASSQDGGVGYTF
-,TRBV5-1,TRBJ1-2,-,TGCGCCAGCAGCTCCGGACTCTTAGAGGACTATGGCTACACCTTC,CASSSGLLEDYGYTF
TRBD2,TRBV6-6,TRBJ2-7,-,TGTGCCATAGCGGGAGGGGGTGGCGAGCAGTACTTC,CAIAGGGGEQYF
-,TRBV25-1,TRBJ2-1,-,TGTGCCAGCAGTGGTCTAGCCCCTACAATGGAGCAGTTCTTC,CASSGLAPTMEQFF
-,TRBV15,TRBJ1-6,-,TGTGCCACCAGCGGGGCCCTAACACTTAATTCACCCCTCCACTTT,CATSGALTLNSPLHF
-,TRBV28,TRBJ1-1,-,TGTGCCAGCAGTTACATCGGGGTCGGGACTGAAGCTTTCTTT,CASSYIGVGTEAFF
-,TRBV7-2,TRBJ1-5,-,TGTGCCAGCAGCTTGGACAACCAGCCCCAGCATTTT,CASSLDNQPQHF
TRBD2,TRBV28,TRBJ2-2,-,TGTGCCAGCAGTTTTAGCGATAGCGGGAGTAGGGACGGGGAGCTGTTTTTT,CASSFSDSGSRDGELFF
-,TRBV6-5,TRBJ1-6,-,TGTGCCAGCACCGAGGGGCAGGGGCGCTCACCCCTCCACTTT,CASTEGQGRSPLHF
-,TRBV20-1,TRBJ1-2,-,TGCAGTGCTAGACCGTTTTATGGCTACACCTTC,CSARPFYGYTF
TRBD1,TRBV5-4,TRBJ2-6,-,TGTGCTAGCAGCCGGTCAGGGGGCGCGGATGGGGCCAACGGCCTGACTTTC,CASSRSGGADGANGLTF
-,TRBV27,TRBJ1-1,-,TGTGCCAGCAGTCCCTCAGCCCGCACAGGGTACACTGAAGCTTTCTTT,CASSPSARTGYTEAFF
-,TRBV27,TRBJ2-3,-,TGTGCCAGCACTCGCTCGGCGAGGGGAGGTCACTTCCCAGATACGCAGTATTTT,CASTRSARGGHFPDTQYF
TRBD2,TRBV4-1,TRBJ2-2,-,TGCGCCAGCACCGGGACTAGCGGGAGTCAGGGCGGGGAGCTGTTTTTT,CASTGTSGSQGGELFF
-,TRBV4-3,TRBJ2-6,-,TGCGCCAGCAGCCAAGAAGGAAGCTCTGGGGCCAACGGCCTGACTTTC,CASSQEGSSGANGLTF
-,TRBV25-1,TRBJ2-1,-,TGTGCCAGCAGTCTCGGGGATGAGCAGTTCTTC,CASSLGDEQFF
TRBD2,TRBV7-2,TRBJ2-5,-,TGTGCCAGCAGCTCCCCCCGGGGGGGAAGGGAGACCCAGTACTTC,CASSSPRGGRETQYF
TRBD2,TRBV4-3,TRBJ2-1,-,TGCGCCAGCAGCCATGCCTGGACCGGGGGGGCGCATGAGCAGTTCTTC,CASSHAWTGGAHEQFF
-,TRBV7-9,TRBJ2-5,-,TGTGCCAGCAGCCCATCGGGACAAGAGACCCAGTACTTC,CASSPSGQETQYF
-,TRBV9,TRBJ1-2,-,TGTGCCAGCAGCCTGAACGGGGTCGGGGGATATGGCTACACCTTC,CASSLNGVGGYGYTF
-,TRBV6-5,TRBJ2-7,-,TGTGCCAGCAGTTACACAGGGCCCTCCTACGAGCAGTACTTC,CASSYTGPSYEQYF
TRBD1,TRBV4-1,TRBJ1-5,-,TGCGCCAGCAGCCGGCCGGGGACAGGGAATCAGCCCCAGCATTTT,CASSRPGTGNQPQHF
TRBD1,TRBV10-3,TRBJ2-7,once,TGTGCCATCACCCAGGGACAGGGGGCTTGGGAGCAGTACTTC,CAITQGQGAWEQYF
-,TRBV30,TRBJ1-4,-,TGTGCCTGGAATACAGGCCTTAATGAAAAACTGTTTTTT,CAWNTGLNEKLFF